Each of the 32 T cell receptor beta chains below was sequenced from the same sample in a study of T-cell memory formation after mild COVID-19. Via MiXCR, TCRdb re-called the 5' RACE reads, giving one row per CDR3 protein. The repertoire holds roughly 620,000 distinct CDR3 sequences, approximately 19% seen once, with around 13% in the top ten. Sequences were obtained from PBMCs or a T cell subset sorted from them (not recorded which). Every receptor here comes from an adult woman who had mild COVID-19 (a few samples of this study predate the infection). Cell type and time point are not known.

The chain joins TRBV7-9 to TRBJ1-1; TRBD1 might be the D (5 bases). V lost 5 bases to trimming and J lost 0 bases, with 16 bases between them. The CDR3 contains 16 residues. The V gene's germline CDR1 is SEHNR and CDR2 FQNEAQ (reference sequence). The CDR3 DNA reads TGTGCCAGCAGCCCCAAGCAGGGACCTATGAACACTGAAGCTTTCTTT. This codes for CASSPKQGPMNTEAFF.

The V call is TRBV2, the J call TRBJ2-2; 7 positions match TRBD2. The CDR3 is made up of 15 amino acids. V shed 6 bases, J shed 3 bases, and the junction held 7 bases outside the gene matches. The germline gives CDR1 SNHLY, CDR2 FYNNEI. The chain's CDR3 is CASSPSSGYTGELFF. The CDR3 coding sequence is TGTGCCAGCAGCCCATCTAGCGGTTACACCGGGGAGCTGTTTTTT.

The V and J genes are TRBV30 and TRBJ2-1; D is undetermined. Germline CDR1 reads GTSNPN; CDR2 reads SVGIG (reference sequence). CDR3 length: 12 residues. V gave up 0 bases and J gave up 12 bases, with 12 bases separating them. This CDR3 is CAWSVQTMTQFF. The CDR3 region has the DNA TGTGCCTGGAGTGTTCAGACAATGACGCAGTTCTTC.

The V gene is TRBV7-2, the J gene TRBJ2-7; 7 positions agree with TRBD1. Germline CDR1 reads SGHTA; CDR2 reads FQGNSA. The CDR3 length is 14 residues. After removal of 2 bases from V and 4 bases from J, the junction contained 5 bases not matched to a gene. CDR3: CASSLKGARYEQYF. The CDR3 nucleotides are TGTGCCAGCAGCTTAAAGGGGGCGAGGTACGAGCAGTACTTC.

This clonotype appeared a few times. The chain joins TRBV3-1 to TRBJ2-3; no firm D call. The V gene's germline CDR1 is LGHDT and CDR2 YNNKEL (reference sequence). The CDR3 runs to 16 residues. V lost 3 bases to trimming and J lost 2 bases, with 15 bases between them. CDR3 in DNA: TGTGCCAGCAGCCAGGGTTCCCTGACTGTCACAGATACGCAGTATTTT. Its translation is CASSQGSLTVTDTQYF.

There are many counts of this clonotype. Its ends do not fully match the called genes, so a read error is possible. The V and J genes are TRBV7-7 and TRBJ1-1; D not resolved. The CDR3 is 13 amino acids. Germline V gives CDR1 SSHAT, CDR2 FNYEAQ (reference sequence). The CDR3 sequence is CASSHSLNTEAFF. Written as DNA, the CDR3 is TGTGCTAGCAGCCATTCCTTGAACACTGAAGCTTTCTTT.

The chain links TRBV12-3 or TRBV12-4 to TRBJ2-5, with 8 bases fitting TRBD2. The CDR3 consists of 17 residues. The junction had 11 bases not matched to a gene; V was cut back by 5 bases and J by 0 bases. The CDR3 is CASSPLDAGGDQETQYF. The CDR3 region has the DNA TGTGCCAGCAGTCCGTTGGATGCGGGGGGCGACCAAGAGACCCAGTACTTC.

The chain links TRBV27 to TRBJ1-6; no clear D gene. Germline assignment: CDR1 MNHEY and CDR2 SMNVEV (reference sequence). The CDR3 runs 14 residues. V was clipped by 9 bases and J by 10 bases, with 19 bases between them. The DNA for the CDR3 is TGTGCCAGTTCCTATTCAGACATCTACTCACCCCTCCACTTT. Translating it yields CASSYSDIYSPLHF.

This clonotype has just a few counts. The chain joins TRBV5-1 to TRBJ1-3, with D perhaps TRBD1 (5 bases). This CDR3 spans 14 amino acids. Germline V CDR1 and CDR2: SGHRS, YFSETQ. CDR3 region: CVTRGGGSGNTIYF. The CDR3 nucleotides are TGCGTTACCCGCGGCGGGGGCTCTGGAAACACCATATATTTT.

This CDR3 reads CAISEWQRETQYF. CDR3 sequence (DNA): TGTGCCATCAGTGAGTGGCAGCGAGAGACCCAGTACTTC. The V call is TRBV10-3, the J call TRBJ2-5, with D unclear. The CDR3 covers 13 residues. CDR1 and CDR2 from the germline V gene are ENHRY and SYGVKD. Deletions cut 1 base from V and 4 bases from J, with 7 bases between.

A few counts support this clonotype. This chain uses TRBV18 with TRBJ2-2; the D gene is possibly TRBD1 (5 bases). Trimming took 0 bases from V and 6 from J, leaving 5 bases between them. This CDR3 has 13 amino acids. Germline loops: CDR1 KGHSH, CDR2 LQKENI. CDR3 nucleotides: TGTGCCAGCTCACCACCAGGGGCCGGGGAGCTGTTTTTT. Translating it yields CASSPPGAGELFF.

The CDR3 protein is CASSLVTTGDEQFF. The CDR3 region has the DNA TGTGCCAGCAGCTTAGTGACTACAGGGGATGAGCAGTTCTTC. The chain recombines TRBV11-2 with TRBJ2-1; 7 bases match TRBD1. CDR1 and CDR2 from the germline V gene are SGHAT and FQNNGV. J lost 8 bases, V lost 1 base, and 5 bases had no gene match. This CDR3 region has 14 residues.

This clonotype was observed a few times. The rearrangement joins TRBV9 to TRBJ2-7; the D gene could be TRBD1 or TRBD2 (6 bases each). Trimming removed 0 bases from V and 6 bases from J, with 10 bases in between. The CDR3 spans 13 residues. The germline gives CDR1 SGDLS, CDR2 YYNGEE. The CDR3 nucleotides are TGTGCCAGCAGCGTAGGCAGGGGAGGCGAGCAGTACTTC. Translating it yields CASSVGRGGEQYF.

This clonotype was detected only a few times. The chain joins TRBV5-1 to TRBJ1-4; a possible D gene is TRBD1 (6 bases). The CDR3 spans 16 residues. V was trimmed by 3 bases and J by 5 bases, leaving 17 bases between them. Germline V gene lookup returns CDR1 SGHRS and CDR2 YFSETQ. CDR3 residues: CASSSVGQQRNEKLFF. The CDR3 bases are TGCGCCAGCAGCTCAGTCGGACAGCAGAGAAATGAAAAACTGTTTTTT.

This clonotype showed up just a few times. CDR3 nucleotide sequence: TGTGCCAGCAGCTTAAATAGCGGGAGGGTGGCAGATACGCAGTATTTT. It codes for CASSLNSGRVADTQYF. V usage is TRBV7-2 and J usage is TRBJ2-3, with TRBD2 identical over 11 bases. V lost 2 bases and J lost 4; bases outside the gene matches: 5. CDR3 size: 16 residues. In germline, CDR1 is SGHTA, CDR2 FQGNSA.

The chain employs TRBV15 and TRBJ2-7; 7 nucleotides match TRBD2. Trimming took 0 bases from V and 5 from J; bases not matched to a gene: 7. From germline, CDR1 is LNHNV and CDR2 YYDKDF (reference sequence). This CDR3 is 15 amino acids long. The CDR3 DNA reads as TGTGCCACCAGCAGAGAAGCCGGCGGGGGAGACGAGCAGTACTTC. Its translation is CATSREAGGGDEQYF.

J is TRBJ1-1 and V is TRBV30, with D unclear. The germline V gene encodes CDR1 GTSNPN and CDR2 SVGIG (reference sequence). V lost 3 bases and J 4 bases, leaving 15 bases between the germline ends. The CDR3 is 14 residues long. The CDR3 protein is CAWSGGRISTEAFF. CDR3 sequence (DNA): TGTGCCTGGAGCGGTGGGCGGATTTCCACTGAAGCTTTCTTT.

This clonotype was observed at least ten times. The chain employs TRBV21-1 and TRBJ2-7; the table's D gene call, TRBD1, was not cross checked with the DNA. TRBV21-1 is a pseudogene segment. The CDR3 contains 16 residues. As DNA, the CDR3 is TGTGCCAGCAGCAACCCCGTCGACAGGGGGCGATACGAGCAGTACTTC. Its translation is CASSNPVDRGRYEQYF.

The gene calls are TRBV12-3 or TRBV12-4 and TRBJ2-2; D tentatively fits TRBD1 or TRBD2 (5 bases each). The CDR3 length is 16 residues. Trimming removed 6 bases at V and 2 bases at J, with 16 bases between. The CDR3, as DNA: TGTGCCAGCAGCGTTTCATCGGGACCCAACACCGGGGAGCTGTTTTTT. Its protein product is CASSVSSGPNTGELFF.

Here the CDR3 DNA reads TGTGCCAGCAGCCTTCCGGGACAAACGTACCGGGATACGCAGTATTTT. It specifies CASSLPGQTYRDTQYF. The chain recombines TRBV5-6 with TRBJ2-3, with D maybe TRBD1 (6 bases). Germline assignment: CDR1 SGHDT and CDR2 YYEEEE. The CDR3 loop spans 16 amino acids. V was shortened by 4 bases and J by 6 bases, with 21 bases between the two germline ends.

This chain connects TRBV5-1 to TRBJ2-3, with TRBD1 matching 7 bases. Germline V gene lookup returns CDR1 SGHRS and CDR2 YFSETQ. The V segment lost 6 bases and the J segment 3 bases; nucleotides outside the gene matches: 10. This CDR3 comprises 15 residues. The CDR3 sequence: CASNPTGVRTDTQYF. The CDR3 DNA reads TGCGCCAGCAATCCTACAGGGGTTCGAACAGATACGCAGTATTTT.

V is TRBV6-5 and J is TRBJ1-2, with D unclear. With 6 bases removed from V and 6 bases from J, the gap between germline ends came to 8 bases. Germline loops: CDR1 MNHEY, CDR2 SVGAGI. The CDR3 contains 11 residues. CDR3 region: CASRSPDGYTF. The CDR3 DNA follows: TGTGCCAGCAGGTCCCCGGATGGCTACACCTTC.

This clonotype was counted between two and nine times. The rearrangement joins TRBV5-1 to TRBJ2-7, with D possibly being TRBD1 or TRBD2 (5 bases each). The germline V and J ends were trimmed by 4 bases and 0 bases, with 11 bases remaining between them. The germline gives CDR1 SGHRS, CDR2 YFSETQ. The CDR3 consists of 14 residues. The CDR3 protein is CASSRDQGSYEQYF. The DNA for the CDR3 is TGCGCCAGCAGCCGGGACCAGGGCTCCTACGAGCAGTACTTC.

This clonotype came up a few times. This rearrangement joins TRBV7-2 to TRBJ2-3; 8 bases map to TRBD2. With V trimmed by 5 bases and J by 2 bases, 9 bases remained unmatched. Germline CDR1 SGHTA, CDR2 FQGNSA. The CDR3 totals 16 residues. CDR3 nucleotide sequence: TGTGCCAGCAGCGATATAGCGGGATGGGACACAGATACGCAGTATTTT. It is translated as CASSDIAGWDTDTQYF.

The chain combines TRBV5-1 with TRBJ2-3; 7 bases fit TRBD2. V trimming: 1 base; J trimming: 0 bases; junction bases outside the gene matches: 5. The CDR3 contains 16 residues. CDR1 and CDR2 from the germline V gene are SGHRS and YFSETQ. As DNA, the CDR3 is TGCGCCAGCAGCTTGCCTAGCGGACTTAGCACAGATACGCAGTATTTT. It is translated as CASSLPSGLSTDTQYF.

The J gene is TRBJ1-3, the V gene TRBV6-6; D gene uncertain. The CDR3 covers 18 residues. Trimming removed 2 bases at V and 1 base at J, with 18 bases between. The germline CDR1 and CDR2 sequences are MNHNY and SVGAGI (reference sequence). The CDR3 DNA reads as TGTGCCAGCAGTTACGGGATGGTTGGCGCGGAGTCTGGAAACACCATATATTTT. This gives the protein CASSYGMVGAESGNTIYF.

This clonotype was seen more than once but under ten times. The rearrangement uses TRBV12-3 or TRBV12-4 and TRBJ1-2; 11 bases are shared with TRBD1. This CDR3 region has 17 residues. V was clipped by 4 bases and J by 4 bases; unmatched bases: 11. DNA for the CDR3: TGTGCCAGCAGTTCGACCCAAACGGACAGGGGGCCCTATGGCTACACCTTC. This gives the protein CASSSTQTDRGPYGYTF.

This clonotype occurred a few times. The rearrangement joins TRBV14 to TRBJ1-3, with no clear D. The CDR3 is 11 amino acids. Trimming pared 3 bases from V and 3 bases from J, leaving 0 bases between. From germline, CDR1 is SGHDN and CDR2 FVKESK. The CDR3 bases are TGTGCCAGCAGCCATGGAAACACCATATATTTT. Protein sequence: CASSHGNTIYF.

The chain has TRBV6-5 and TRBJ1-4; D might be TRBD1 (5 bases). Germline values: CDR1 MNHEY, CDR2 SVGAGI. V gave up 7 bases and J gave up 8 bases, with 17 bases separating them. CDR3 length equals 14 residues. The CDR3 sequence is CASTQAQGGEKLFF. The CDR3 DNA is TGTGCCAGCACCCAGGCCCAGGGTGGGGAAAAACTGTTTTTT.

This clonotype has at least ten counts. The CDR3 protein is CASSLATDTQYF. The CDR3 DNA is TGTGCCAGCAGCTTAGCTACAGATACGCAGTATTTT. J is TRBJ2-3 and V is TRBV7-2, with unresolved D. CDR3 length: 12 residues. Germline lookup yields CDR1 SGHTA and CDR2 FQGNSA. Between the trimmed V and J ends, which lost 0 bases and 3 bases, there was a span of 1 base.

The chain uses TRBV30 and TRBJ2-2; D is unclear. Germline values: CDR1 GTSNPN, CDR2 SVGIG (reference sequence). Trimming cost V 3 bases and J 5 bases, with 13 bases left between them. This CDR3 spans 14 amino acids. This CDR3 reads CAWRRARTTGELFF. Here the CDR3 DNA reads TGTGCCTGGAGACGGGCCCGCACGACCGGGGAGCTGTTTTTT. The whole variable domain, filled in from reference TRBV30 and TRBJ2-2, reads SQTIHQWPATLVQPVGSPLSLECTVEGTSNPNLYWYRQAAGRGLQLLFYSVGIGQISSEVPQNLSASRPQDRQFILSSKKLLLSDSGFYLCAWRRARTTGELFFGEGSRLTVL.

This chain connects TRBV7-6 to TRBJ2-5, with D possibly matching TRBD2 (6 bases). V was trimmed by 2 bases and J by 7 bases, leaving 11 bases between them. CDR3 size: 13 residues. CDR1 and CDR2 from the germline V gene are SGHVS and FNYEAQ. Here the CDR3 reads CASSLSAGGTQYF. The CDR3 bases are TGTGCCAGCAGCTTATCGGCCGGGGGGACCCAGTACTTC.